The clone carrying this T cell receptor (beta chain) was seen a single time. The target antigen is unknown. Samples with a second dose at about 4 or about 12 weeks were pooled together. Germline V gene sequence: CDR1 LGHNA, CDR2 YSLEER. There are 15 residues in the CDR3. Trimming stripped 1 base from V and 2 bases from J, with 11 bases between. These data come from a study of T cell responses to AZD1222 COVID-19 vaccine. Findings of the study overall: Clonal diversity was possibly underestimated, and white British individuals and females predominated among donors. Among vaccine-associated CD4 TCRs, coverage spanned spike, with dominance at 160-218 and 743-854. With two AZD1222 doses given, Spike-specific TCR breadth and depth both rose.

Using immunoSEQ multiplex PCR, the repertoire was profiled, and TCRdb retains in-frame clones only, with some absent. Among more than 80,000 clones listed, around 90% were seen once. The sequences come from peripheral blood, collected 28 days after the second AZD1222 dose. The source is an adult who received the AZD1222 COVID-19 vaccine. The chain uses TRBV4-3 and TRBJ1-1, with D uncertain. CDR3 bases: TGCGCCAGCAGCCAAGGGCGGGGATCCAACACTGAAGCTTTCTTT. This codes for CASSQGRGSNTEAFF.